The rows below give T cell receptor beta chains drawn from one sample of a study of cytomegalovirus exposure and HLA in healthy donors. Assay used: immunoSEQ multiplex PCR; TCRdb lists only in-frame clones, some missing. This repertoire shows more than 90,000 clones, about nine tenths found once; its top ten account for 1.5% to 2%. The sample consisted of PBMCs. The source of these receptors is a man aged 18 to 30 in good health and CMV-seronegative. CDR3s include the opening cysteine and the closing phenylalanine or tryptophan. A D gene is named only where the DNA matches it firmly. Only part of the rows carry a size: once, few, many, or a class if the clone is expanded.

V	D	size	J	DNA	CDR3
TRBV4-1	TRBD2	NA	TRBJ2-1	TGCGCCAGCAGCCTTAGCGGGAGTTCCTACAATGAGCAGTTCTTC	CASSLSGSSYNEQFF
TRBV11-2	NA	NA	TRBJ2-1	TGTGCCAGCAGCCTGATAGATGAGCAGTTCTTC	CASSLIDEQFF
TRBV6-1	NA	NA	TRBJ2-7	TGTGCCAGCAGGGACTGGCCACCCTACGAGCAGTACTTC	CASRDWPPYEQYF
TRBV5-1	NA	NA	TRBJ2-3	TGCGCCAGCACCGAGGGTACAGATACGCAGTATTTT	CASTEGTDTQYF
TRBV7-2	TRBD2	NA	TRBJ2-1	TGTGCCAGCAGCTCCGGGACTAGCGGGAATGAGCAGTTCTTC	CASSSGTSGNEQFF
TRBV19	NA	NA	TRBJ2-7	TGTGCCAGTAGTATTACAGCCACCTACGAGCAGTACTTC	CASSITATYEQYF
TRBV28	TRBD2	NA	TRBJ2-1	TGTGCCAGCAGTTCCCTGACTAGCGGGACATTCAATGAGCAGTTCTTC	CASSSLTSGTFNEQFF
TRBV6-1	NA	NA	TRBJ2-1	TGTGCCAGCAGTGTATTTCCTCCGGGACAAACTAACAATGAGCAGTTCTTC	CASSVFPPGQTNNEQFF
TRBV2	NA	NA	TRBJ1-5	TGTGCCAGCAGTGAAGCGCCCCGCAGGGGCAATCAGCCCCAGCATTTT	CASSEAPRRGNQPQHF
TRBV5-1	NA	NA	TRBJ2-7	TGCGCCAGCAGCTTGGAAACACCTCCCTACGAGCAGTACTTC	CASSLETPPYEQYF
TRBV10-3	NA	few	TRBJ1-2	TGTGCCATCAGTGAATCACAGTTCGGGGGGCTAGCTAACTATGGCTACACCTTC	CAISESQFGGLANYGYTF
TRBV29-1	NA	NA	TRBJ2-5	TGCAGCGTTCGGGGGACTTTGCAAGAGACCCAGTACTTC	CSVRGTLQETQYF
TRBV15	TRBD2	NA	TRBJ2-7	TGTGCCACCAGCAGGGGACTAGCGAGCTACGAGCAGTACTTC	CATSRGLASYEQYF
TRBV5-4	TRBD1	NA	TRBJ1-1	TGTGCCAGCAGCTCGAGGACAGGTAATCGCACTGAAGCTTTCTTT	CASSSRTGNRTEAFF
TRBV6-6	TRBD1	NA	TRBJ2-2	TGTGCCAGCAGACCAAATGAGAGACAGGGGCTCGGGGAGCTGTTTTTT	CASRPNERQGLGELFF
TRBV11-2	NA	NA	TRBJ2-2	TGTGCCAGCAGCTTAACAGCGGGCACCGGGGAGCTGTTTTTT	CASSLTAGTGELFF
TRBV13	TRBD2	NA	TRBJ2-1	TGTGCCAGCAGCTTAGATGCGGGGGGCCCCCCGTTCTTC	CASSLDAGGPPFF
TRBV5-1	TRBD1	NA	TRBJ2-1	TGCGCCAGCAGGCGACAGGGGGTTGACTCCTACAATGAGCAGTTCTTC	CASRRQGVDSYNEQFF
TRBV6-5	NA	NA	TRBJ1-2	TGTGCCAGCAGTTACCCAGGGTCTAACTATGGCTACACCTTC	CASSYPGSNYGYTF
TRBV7-8	NA	NA	TRBJ1-1	TGTGCCAGCAGCCTAGTCGACATTGGCTCCAGCACTGAAGCTTTCTTT	CASSLVDIGSSTEAFF
TRBV7-6	TRBD2	few	TRBJ2-2	TGTGCTGCCGGGACTAGCGGGCTGAACACCGGGGAGCTGTTTTTT	CAAGTSGLNTGELFF
TRBV28	NA	NA	TRBJ1-1	TGTGCCAGCAGTTTTGTCGGGTTCTCGAGAACTGAAGCTTTCTTT	CASSFVGFSRTEAFF
TRBV28	TRBD1	few	TRBJ2-7	TGTGCCAGCAGCAATAGAAAACCGGGACAGTCATCTTCCTCCTACGAGCAGTACTTC	CASSNRKPGQSSSSYEQYF
TRBV7-6	TRBD1	few	TRBJ1-2	TGTGCCAGCAGCCCAAAACAGGGGCGGTATGGCTACACCTTC	CASSPKQGRYGYTF
TRBV29-1	TRBD2	NA	TRBJ2-1	TGCAGCGTCGGGGGACTAGCGGGAGGCCCTTACAATGAGCAGTTCTTC	CSVGGLAGGPYNEQFF
TRBV30	TRBD1	NA	TRBJ2-5	TGTGCCTGGAGCGCAACAGGGGGCCGGACCCAGTACTTC	CAWSATGGRTQYF
TRBV28	TRBD1	NA	TRBJ1-5	TGTGCCAGCAGTTTTCTCCCCCTTGACAGGGGCAATCAGCCCCAGCATTTT	CASSFLPLDRGNQPQHF
TRBV6-5	NA	NA	TRBJ2-7	TGTGCCAGCAGTTACGTTCCTACTTCGATAGCCTACGAGCAGTACTTC	CASSYVPTSIAYEQYF
TRBV14	TRBD2	NA	TRBJ2-7	TGTGCCAGCAGCCACTTATCCGGGACTAGCGGGTTGTACGAGCAGTACTTC	CASSHLSGTSGLYEQYF
TRBV18	NA	NA	TRBJ1-2	TGTGCCAGCTCACCTGAAGGACGGGGGGCCAATGGCTACACCTTC	CASSPEGRGANGYTF
TRBV27	NA	NA	TRBJ2-1	TGTGCCAGCAGTTTATGGACTATCCGCTCCTACAATGAGCAGTTCTTC	CASSLWTIRSYNEQFF
TRBV7-6	NA	NA	TRBJ1-4	TGTGCCAGCAGCTTAGCAGCTGGTGAAAAACTGTTTTTT	CASSLAAGEKLFF
TRBV11-2	TRBD2	NA	TRBJ2-1	TGTGCCAGCAGCCCAGGGACTACCTTTCGCCGCGAGCAGTTCTTC	CASSPGTTFRREQFF
TRBV28	TRBD2	NA	TRBJ2-7	TGTGCCAGCAGCCGTATAGCGGGGGGGCATTACGAGCAGTACTTC	CASSRIAGGHYEQYF
TRBV10-2	NA	NA	TRBJ1-1	TGCGCCAGCAGTGAGGAGGGCGTGAACACTGAAGCTTTCTTT	CASSEEGVNTEAFF
TRBV7-9	TRBD2	NA	TRBJ2-7	TGTGCCAGCAGCTCCCTATTTATTAGCGGGAGGGATGGTCCCGAGCAGTACTTC	CASSSLFISGRDGPEQYF
TRBV30	TRBD1	few	TRBJ1-1	TGTGCCTGGGGGAGACAGGGCGGTGAAGCTTTCTTT	CAWGRQGGEAFF
TRBV7-9	NA	NA	TRBJ1-5	TGTGCCAGCAGCTTAGGAGGGAACAATCAGCCCCAGCATTTT	CASSLGGNNQPQHF
TRBV2	TRBD1	few	TRBJ1-4	TGTGCCAGCACCCGGGACAGCGACCCAACTAATGAAAAACTGTTTTTT	CASTRDSDPTNEKLFF
TRBV28	TRBD1	NA	TRBJ1-1	TGTGCCAGCAGTTTACCGACAGGGGGCATGACTGAAGCTTTCTTT	CASSLPTGGMTEAFF
TRBV28	TRBD1	NA	TRBJ1-2	TGTGCCAGCAGTTTACTCGTTAATTTACAGGGGACAGGCTATGGCTACACCTTC	CASSLLVNLQGTGYGYTF
TRBV2	NA	NA	TRBJ1-3	TGTGCCAGCAGTGTTTCTAACTCCGACTCTGGAAACACCATATATTTT	CASSVSNSDSGNTIYF
TRBV5-4	TRBD2	NA	TRBJ2-1	TGTGCCAGCAGCATACCTAGCGGGAGGGCCGTTTCGTCGTCGGGTGAGCAGTTCTTC	CASSIPSGRAVSSSGEQFF
TRBV18	TRBD1	NA	TRBJ1-1	TGTGCCAGCTCACCCATCCAGGGGGACACTGAAGCTTTCTTT	CASSPIQGDTEAFF
TRBV2	TRBD1	NA	TRBJ2-7	TGTGCCAGCAGCGTGGGACAGGGAGCCTACGAGCAGTACTTC	CASSVGQGAYEQYF
TRBV5-1	NA	NA	TRBJ2-3	TGCGCCAGCAACTTTGCCGACAGGACGGACACAGATACGCAGTATTTT	CASNFADRTDTDTQYF
TRBV5-1	NA	NA	TRBJ1-4	TGCGCCAGCAGCTTGGCCTTCAAATCGGAGGGTGGTGAAAAACTGTTTTTT	CASSLAFKSEGGEKLFF
TRBV6-1	TRBD1	NA	TRBJ1-4	TGTGCCAGCAGTGGGAGACAGGGACTGAACGAAAAACTGTTTTTT	CASSGRQGLNEKLFF
TRBV5-4	NA	NA	TRBJ2-7	TGTGCCAGCAGCTTGTCAGGGGCCACCATCCACGAGCAGTACTTC	CASSLSGATIHEQYF
TRBV28	NA	NA	TRBJ1-2	TGTGCCAGCAGTACAGATTATAACTATGGCTACACCTTC	CASSTDYNYGYTF
TRBV10-1	NA	once	TRBJ2-5	TGCGCCAGCAGTGAGAGCAGGGCAGGTAGAGAGACCCAGTACTTC	CASSESRAGRETQYF
TRBV4-1	TRBD2	NA	TRBJ2-4	TGCGCCAGCAGCCAGGGTGGGACTAGCGGGAGGAACATTCAGTACTTC	CASSQGGTSGRNIQYF